A single sample is the source of the 21 T cell receptor beta chains below, sequenced in a study of T cell changes during pregnancy in multiple sclerosis. Sequenced by immunoSEQ multiplex PCR; TCRdb stores in-frame clones only, minus some. The sample gives 88,000 or so clones, about 90% of which show up once; roughly 1.4% is in the top ten. This material consisted of peripheral blood, taken before pregnancy. These receptors came from a female donor with multiple sclerosis, enrolled in a pregnancy study.

V is TRBV30 and J is TRBJ2-1; 10 bases line up with TRBD2. Germline assignment: CDR1 GTSNPN and CDR2 SVGIG (reference sequence). This CDR3 spans 20 amino acids. J gave up 5 bases and V 1 base, and 20 bases lay outside the gene matches. Here the CDR3 DNA reads TGTGCCTGGAGTGGGGTTTGGGCCAATAGCGGGGGGCTACGCGACAATGAGCAGTTCTTC. Amino acids: CAWSGVWANSGGLRDNEQFF.

This CDR3 is CASSRFRLGEGGELFF. The CDR3 region has the DNA TGCGCCAGCAGCAGGTTTAGACTAGGGGAAGGCGGGGAGCTGTTTTTT. The V and J genes are TRBV5-1 and TRBJ2-2, with TRBD2 as a possible D gene (6 bases). The germline V gene encodes CDR1 SGHRS and CDR2 YFSETQ. The V end lost 4 bases, the J end lost 7 bases, and 20 bases lay between the germline ends. This CDR3 spans 16 amino acids.

This chain links TRBV19 with TRBJ2-7; TRBD1 matches 8 bases. CDR3 length equals 12 residues. The junction had 1 base not matched to a gene; V was cut back by 2 bases and J by 7 bases. The V gene's germline CDR1 is LNHDA and CDR2 SQIVND (reference sequence). This CDR3 reads CASSITGGEQYF. CDR3 in DNA: TGTGCCAGTAGTATAACAGGGGGAGAGCAGTACTTC.

This rearrangement joins TRBV5-1 to TRBJ1-2; 8 bases map to TRBD1. CDR3 size: 13 residues. V was clipped by 4 bases and J by 4 bases; unmatched bases: 3. Germline V CDR1 and CDR2: SGHRS, YFSETQ. Here the CDR3 DNA reads TGCGCCAGCAGCACTGGACAGGGCTATGGCTACACCTTC. Translating it yields CASSTGQGYGYTF.

On this clone: At one end the junction does not follow the germline gene, possibly because of a read error. This chain connects TRBV5-6 to TRBJ2-5; TRBD2 matches 7 bases. Germline V gives CDR1 SGHDT, CDR2 YYEEEE. The CDR3 has 13 amino acids. CDR3 loop: CATSRGGGETQYF. In nucleotides, the CDR3 is TGTGCCACCAGCCGTGGCGGGGGAGAGACCCAGTACTTC.

This sequence joins TRBV7-9 and TRBJ1-1; a weak D match, TRBD1 (6 bases). CDR1 is SEHNR, CDR2 FQNEAQ, per germline (reference sequence). Trimming took 5 bases from V and 4 from J, leaving 14 bases between them. The CDR3 consists of 14 residues. CDR3 in DNA: TGTGCCAGCAGCCCTCTACAGGGAAGCACTGAAGCTTTCTTT. It codes for CASSPLQGSTEAFF.

The rearrangement uses TRBV6-1 and TRBJ2-1; no definite D call. The CDR3 sequence is 10 residues long. Germline V gene data show CDR1 as MNHNS and CDR2 as SASEGT. V was pared by 8 bases and J by 9 bases, with 8 bases between. CDR3 nucleotide sequence: TGTGCCAGCCGGAGAGGTGAGCAGTTCTTC. Amino acid sequence: CASRRGEQFF.

This chain links TRBV6-8 with TRBJ2-3; 8 nucleotides align to TRBD2. Trimming took 9 bases from V and 7 from J; bases not matched to a gene: 12. Germline loops: CDR1 MNHGY, CDR2 SAAAGT. The CDR3 runs to 14 residues. This chain's CDR3 is CARGLAGGVHTQYF. The CDR3 DNA reads as TGTGCCAGGGGCCTGGCGGGGGGTGTGCATACGCAGTATTTT.

The chain employs TRBV25-1 and TRBJ2-6; TRBD2 might be the D (6 bases). The CDR3 has 18 amino acids. V shed 3 bases and J shed 1 base, with 16 bases lying between them. The germline V gene encodes CDR1 MGHDK and CDR2 SYGVNS. The DNA for the CDR3 is TGTGCCAGCAGTGAGGAGGGGAAGGGTGAGTCTGGGGCCAACGTCCTGACTTTC. Translated, it gives CASSEEGKGESGANVLTF.

This clone was seen once. This rearrangement joins TRBV29-1 to TRBJ1-2; D remains ambiguous. The CDR3 is 13 residues long. Germline lookup yields CDR1 SQVTM and CDR2 ANQGSEA. Deletions cut 1 base from V and 4 bases from J, with 10 bases between. As DNA, the CDR3 is TGCAGCGTTGAAGTCGGCGGGAGCTATGGCTACACCTTC. Its protein product is CSVEVGGSYGYTF.

The chain employs TRBV7-2 and TRBJ1-3, with TRBD1 as a possible D gene (6 bases). Trimming pared 4 bases from V and 0 bases from J, leaving 13 bases between. Germline assignment: CDR1 SGHTA and CDR2 FQGNSA. The CDR3 runs to 16 residues. The CDR3 loop is CASSYGQMGSGNTIYF. The CDR3 DNA reads as TGTGCCAGCAGCTACGGACAGATGGGCTCTGGAAACACCATATATTTT.

The rearrangement links TRBV15 to TRBJ2-1, with D tentatively TRBD2 (6 bases). Trimming left V 8 bases short and J 8 bases short, with 16 bases between. CDR1 and CDR2 from the germline V gene are LNHNV and YYDKDF (reference sequence). The CDR3 contains 13 residues. CDR3 DNA sequence: TGTGCCACCGCCCCTCGGGGGACCCATGAGCAGTTCTTC. Encoded protein: CATAPRGTHEQFF.

This chain joins TRBV11-1 and TRBJ2-7; 9 positions match TRBD1. With V trimmed by 4 bases and J by 6 bases, 10 bases remained unmatched. The CDR3 is made up of 15 amino acids. The germline gives CDR1 SGHAT, CDR2 FQDESV (reference sequence). CDR3 residues: CASSSPGTGFFEQYF. CDR3 sequence (DNA): TGTGCCAGCAGCTCCCCCGGGACAGGGTTTTTCGAGCAGTACTTC.

The CDR3 spells CASSFRGFDGTEAFF. The CDR3 coding sequence is TGTGCCAGCAGTTTTAGAGGGTTTGACGGCACTGAAGCTTTCTTT. The V call is TRBV28, the J call TRBJ1-1; no firm D call. Trimming left V 3 bases short and J 4 bases short, with 15 bases between. The CDR3 covers 15 residues. The germline CDR1 and CDR2 sequences are MDHEN and SYDVKM.

In the case of this clone: In the same sample, other DNA sequences code for this CDR3. V and J are TRBV9 and TRBJ1-3; D gene unclear. The CDR3 contains 14 residues. Germline V lookup: CDR1 SGDLS, CDR2 YYNGEE. Trimming shortened V by 0 bases and J by 0 bases, and 4 bases separated the two germline ends. Here the CDR3 DNA reads TGTGCCAGCAGCGTAGTCAGCTCTGGAAACACCATATATTTT. Its translation is CASSVVSSGNTIYF.

The chain employs TRBV20-1 and TRBJ1-1; D might be TRBD1 (6 bases). This CDR3 contains 11 residues. CDR1 is DFQATT, CDR2 SNEGSKA, per germline (reference sequence). V was clipped by 6 bases and J by 6 bases, with 11 bases between them. The CDR3 DNA reads TGCAGTGCCGTGGGGGCGGCTGAAGCTTTCTTT. This sequence encodes CSAVGAAEAFF.

The chain carries TRBV6-1 and TRBJ2-3; maybe TRBD2 (5 bases). Trimming removed 5 bases at V and 3 bases at J, with 12 bases between. This CDR3 is 14 amino acids long. Germline values: CDR1 MNHNS, CDR2 SASEGT. This CDR3 reads CASSRGVETDTQYF. The CDR3 DNA follows: TGTGCCAGCAGTCGGGGTGTTGAGACAGATACGCAGTATTTT.

The count of this clone is one. This chain links TRBV7-9 with TRBJ2-3; TRBD1 aligns across 8 bases. V was pared by 2 bases and J by 1 base, with 11 bases of the junction left unmatched. CDR1 is SEHNR and CDR2 is FQNEAQ in the germline V gene (reference sequence). The CDR3 runs 18 residues. CDR3 residues: CASSLWGKTGEGTDTQYF. The DNA for the CDR3 is TGTGCCAGCAGCTTATGGGGCAAGACAGGGGAAGGCACAGATACGCAGTATTTT.

This clone was recorded once. The V gene is TRBV5-5, the J gene TRBJ1-2, with 9 bases that match TRBD1. The CDR3 length is 14 residues. Germline CDR1 reads SGHKS; CDR2 reads YYEKEE (reference sequence). The V gene end was trimmed by 1 base and the J gene end by 8 bases; junction bases not matched to a gene: 6. The CDR3: CASSLPGTGIGYTF. The CDR3 bases are TGTGCCAGCAGCTTGCCCGGGACAGGGATCGGCTACACCTTC.

V is TRBV5-4 and J is TRBJ1-6, with 8 bases that match TRBD1. The CDR3 extends over 16 amino acids. Germline values: CDR1 SGHNT, CDR2 YYREEE (reference sequence). With 4 bases clipped from V and 0 bases from J, the junction kept 3 bases outside the gene matches. Written as DNA, the CDR3 is TGTGCCAGCAGCAGAGACAGGGGCTCCTATAATTCACCCCTCCACTTT. Amino acid sequence: CASSRDRGSYNSPLHF.

This chain connects TRBV7-9 to TRBJ1-2; 10 bases are a match to TRBD1. V dropped 6 bases and J dropped 7; count of bases not matched to a gene: 5. CDR3 length: 13 residues. Germline loops: CDR1 SEHNR, CDR2 FQNEAQ (reference sequence). The CDR3, as DNA: TGTGCCAGCAGAACCGGGACAGGGGTTGGCTACACCTTC. Its translation is CASRTGTGVGYTF.